Following are 17 T cell receptor beta chains from one sample sequenced in a study of blood T cell repertoires in COVID-19. The repertoire was sequenced with immunoSEQ multiplex PCR; TCRdb's copy has only in-frame clones and lacks some. The table includes about 230,000 clones, roughly 82% detected once. The sequenced sample was peripheral blood. The receptors were gathered from a man aged 35 to 55 who had recovered from COVID-19.

V is TRBV5-4 and J is TRBJ2-7; 8 nucleotides line up with TRBD1. Germline loops: CDR1 SGHNT, CDR2 YYREEE (reference sequence). V lost 2 bases to trimming and J lost 2 bases; unmatched junction nucleotides: 3. This CDR3 has 14 residues. The CDR3 loop reads CASSFSDRAYEQYF. The CDR3 DNA is TGTGCCAGCAGCTTTTCGGACAGGGCCTACGAGCAGTACTTC.

The count of this clone is one. This sequence joins TRBV5-8 and TRBJ2-1; 7 positions agree with TRBD1. CDR3 length equals 15 residues. Germline lookup yields CDR1 SGHTS and CDR2 YDEGEE. The junction had 7 bases not matched to a gene; V was cut back by 3 bases and J by 4 bases. The CDR3 region is CASSSRGGAYNEQFF. Here the CDR3 DNA reads TGTGCCAGCAGCTCGAGAGGGGGCGCTTACAATGAGCAGTTCTTC.

In this sample, this clone turned up once. This rearrangement joins TRBV3-1 (or the pseudogene TRBV3-2) to TRBJ2-1, with a weak D call TRBD2 (6 bases). Trimming pared 1 base from V and 6 bases from J, leaving 19 bases between. This CDR3 has 17 amino acids. Germline CDR1 LGHDT, CDR2 YNNKEL (reference sequence). The CDR3 bases are TGTGCCAGCAGCCAAGCCCTTGCGGCTAGCGAGCGCAATGAGCAGTTCTTC. Amino acid sequence: CASSQALAASERNEQFF.

The chain has TRBV3-1 (or the pseudogene TRBV3-2) and TRBJ2-7, with 14 bases matching TRBD2. Germline V gene data show CDR1 as LGHDT and CDR2 as YNNKEL (reference sequence). This CDR3 has 15 amino acids. The ends lost 3 bases at V and 6 bases at J; junction bases unmatched: 4. The DNA of the CDR3 is TGTGCCAGCAGCCAGGGACTAGCGGGAGTTCGCGAGCAGTACTTC. It encodes CASSQGLAGVREQYF.

This clone was found once. V is TRBV2 and J is TRBJ1-4; 10 positions agree with TRBD1. The CDR3 contains 15 residues. The V gene end was trimmed by 6 bases and the J gene end by 8 bases; junction bases not matched to a gene: 9. The germline V gene has CDR1 SNHLY and CDR2 FYNNEI. CDR3 in DNA: TGTGCCAGCAGCCGCTCCGGGACAGGGGAAGAAAAACTGTTTTTT. Its translation: CASSRSGTGEEKLFF.

The CDR3 coding sequence is TGTGCCAGTTGCATGGGCAGGGGCTGCACTGAAGCTTTCTTT. Translation: CASCMGRGCTEAFF. The chain is built from TRBV19 and TRBJ1-1; weak D call: TRBD1 (6 bases). Germline CDR1 and CDR2: LNHDA and SQIVND (reference sequence). There are 14 residues in the CDR3. V was clipped by 8 bases and J by 4 bases, with 17 bases between them.

The chain combines TRBV29-1 with TRBJ1-5; 8 positions match TRBD1. The CDR3 is 14 amino acids. Per germline, CDR1 SQVTM and CDR2 ANQGSEA. V shed 6 bases, J shed 7 bases, and the junction held 11 bases outside the gene matches. CDR3 amino acids: CSVKGQALDQPQHF. CDR3 nucleotide sequence: TGCAGCGTGAAGGGACAGGCGCTGGACCAGCCCCAGCATTTT.

The chain recombines TRBV6-2 or TRBV6-3 with TRBJ2-6; 10 bases fit TRBD1. Per germline, CDR1 MNHEY and CDR2 SVGEGT. This CDR3 has 18 residues. J was trimmed by 0 bases and V by 4 bases; bases with no gene match: 6. The DNA for the CDR3 is TGTGCCAGCAGTTCCAGGACAGGGGGGTACTCTGGGGCCAACGTCCTGACTTTC. It specifies CASSSRTGGYSGANVLTF.

The chain combines TRBV7-2 with TRBJ2-2, with 10 bases identical to TRBD2. The CDR3 loop spans 17 amino acids. V shed 5 bases, J shed 7 bases, and the junction held 13 bases outside the gene matches. CDR1 SGHTA and CDR2 FQGNSA come from the germline V gene. The CDR3 coding sequence is TGTGCCAGCAGCCTCCGACGGGCTAGCGGGAGTGACGGGGAGCTGTTTTTT. It yields the protein CASSLRRASGSDGELFF.

V usage is TRBV30 and J usage is TRBJ1-2, with D unclear. The CDR3 is 18 residues long. V lost 0 bases to trimming and J lost 4 bases, with 24 bases between them. Germline lookup yields CDR1 GTSNPN and CDR2 SVGIG (reference sequence). The CDR3 sequence is CAWSVKSGLEYEGYGYTF. The CDR3 nucleotides are TGTGCCTGGAGTGTAAAGTCCGGGTTGGAATACGAGGGCTATGGCTACACCTTC.

A word on this clone: This sample includes further DNA sequences coding for the same CDR3. The chain is built from TRBV14 and TRBJ1-2, with TRBD1 as a possible D gene (6 bases). Germline loops: CDR1 SGHDN, CDR2 FVKESK. This CDR3 has 13 residues. V was trimmed by 5 bases and J by 5 bases, leaving 12 bases between them. The CDR3 is CASSFDRIYGYTF. As DNA, the CDR3 is TGTGCCAGCAGCTTCGACAGGATATATGGCTACACCTTC.

The V and J genes are TRBV5-1 and TRBJ1-1; 9 nucleotides align to TRBD1. CDR3 length: 15 amino acids. J lost 1 base, V lost 4 bases, and 5 bases had no gene match. Germline assignment: CDR1 SGHRS and CDR2 YFSETQ. The CDR3 DNA is TGCGCCAGCAGCACCCGACAGGGGGGGAACACTGAAGCTTTCTTT. Translated, it gives CASSTRQGGNTEAFF.

This chain connects TRBV4-3 to TRBJ2-3, with 9 bases aligning to TRBD2. CDR1 and CDR2 from the germline V gene are LGHNA and YSLEER. This CDR3 has 15 amino acids. The V gene end was trimmed by 1 base and the J gene end by 7 bases; junction bases not matched to a gene: 6. The CDR3 is CASSQGGGALNTQYF. DNA for the CDR3: TGCGCCAGCAGCCAAGGCGGGGGGGCCCTCAATACGCAGTATTTT.

The chain combines TRBV6-5 with TRBJ2-7; 8 nucleotides line up with TRBD1. Per the germline V gene, CDR1 is MNHEY and CDR2 is SVGAGI. This CDR3 is built from 14 residues. Losses at the gene ends were 2 bases for V and 5 bases for J; bases not matched to a gene: 5. CDR3 amino acids: CASSYGTGSDEQYF. CDR3 nucleotide sequence: TGTGCCAGCAGTTACGGGACAGGTAGTGACGAGCAGTACTTC.

For this clone: Other DNA sequences in the sample encode the same CDR3. The chain recombines TRBV10-3 with TRBJ1-1; D gene uncertain. CDR1 ENHRY and CDR2 SYGVKD come from the germline V gene. The V gene lost 0 bases and the J gene lost 1 base, with 6 bases spanning the gap. The CDR3 loop spans 14 amino acids. CDR3 in amino acids: CAISESTGNTEAFF. CDR3 DNA sequence: TGTGCCATCAGTGAGTCGACGGGGAACACTGAAGCTTTCTTT.

This clone was counted a few times. The V and J genes are TRBV11-3 and TRBJ1-6; the D gene is possibly TRBD1 (5 bases). In germline, CDR1 is SGHNT, CDR2 YENEEA. The germline V and J ends were trimmed by 4 bases and 6 bases, with 10 bases remaining between them. This CDR3 has 14 amino acids. The CDR3 nucleotides are TGTGCCAGCAGCTCCCGGGACTTTAATTCACCCCTCCACTTT. Protein: CASSSRDFNSPLHF. The full variable domain, with the rest looked up from reference TRBV11-3 and TRBJ1-6, is EAGVVQSPRYKIIEKKQPVAFWCNPISGHNTLYWYLQNLGQGPELLIRYENEEAVDDSQLPKDRFSAERLKGVDSTLKIQPAELGDSAVYLCASSSRDFNSPLHFGNGTRLTVT.

The CDR3 spells CAWSVAGNPYEQYF. The DNA of the CDR3 is TGTGCCTGGAGTGTAGCAGGTAATCCCTACGAGCAGTACTTC. The chain couples TRBV30 to TRBJ2-7; unclear D gene. The CDR3 extends over 14 amino acids. The V end was cut by 0 bases, the J end by 2 bases, with 11 bases between. From germline, CDR1 is GTSNPN and CDR2 SVGIG (reference sequence). The full variable domain, rest sourced from reference TRBV30 and TRBJ2-7, is SQTIHQWPATLVQPVGSPLSLECTVEGTSNPNLYWYRQAAGRGLQLLFYSVGIGQISSEVPQNLSASRPQDRQFILSSKKLLLSDSGFYLCAWSVAGNPYEQYFGPGTRLTVT.